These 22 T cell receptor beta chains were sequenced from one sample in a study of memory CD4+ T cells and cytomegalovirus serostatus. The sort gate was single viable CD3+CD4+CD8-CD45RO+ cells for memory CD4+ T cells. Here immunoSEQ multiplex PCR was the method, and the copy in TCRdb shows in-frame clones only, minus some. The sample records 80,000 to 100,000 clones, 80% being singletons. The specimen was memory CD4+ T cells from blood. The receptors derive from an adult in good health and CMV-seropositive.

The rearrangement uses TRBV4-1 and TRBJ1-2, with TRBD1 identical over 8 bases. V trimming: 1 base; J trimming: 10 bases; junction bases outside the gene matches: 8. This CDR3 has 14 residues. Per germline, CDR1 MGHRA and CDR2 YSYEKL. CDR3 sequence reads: CASSQGQTGEDYTF. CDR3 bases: TGCGCCAGCAGCCAAGGACAGACAGGGGAGGACTACACCTTC.

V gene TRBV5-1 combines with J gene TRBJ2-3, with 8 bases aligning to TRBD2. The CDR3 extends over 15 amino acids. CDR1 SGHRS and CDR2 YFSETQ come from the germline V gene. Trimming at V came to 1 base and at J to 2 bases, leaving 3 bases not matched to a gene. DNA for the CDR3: TGCGCCAGCAGCTTGACTAGCGGAAACACAGATACGCAGTATTTT. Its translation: CASSLTSGNTDTQYF.

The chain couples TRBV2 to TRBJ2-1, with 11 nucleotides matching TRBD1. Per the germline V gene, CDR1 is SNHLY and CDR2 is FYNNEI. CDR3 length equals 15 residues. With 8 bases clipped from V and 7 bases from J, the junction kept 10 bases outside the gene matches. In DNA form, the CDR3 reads TGTGCCAGCCTGCCGGGACAGGGGGTGGAAAATGAGCAGTTCTTC. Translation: CASLPGQGVENEQFF.

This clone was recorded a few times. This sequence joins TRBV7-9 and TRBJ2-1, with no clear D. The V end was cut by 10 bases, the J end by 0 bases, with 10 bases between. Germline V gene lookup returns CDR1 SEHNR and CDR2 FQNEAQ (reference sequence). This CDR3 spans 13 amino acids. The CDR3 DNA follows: TGTGCCATCGCCGAAAGCTCCTACAATGAGCAGTTCTTC. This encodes CAIAESSYNEQFF.

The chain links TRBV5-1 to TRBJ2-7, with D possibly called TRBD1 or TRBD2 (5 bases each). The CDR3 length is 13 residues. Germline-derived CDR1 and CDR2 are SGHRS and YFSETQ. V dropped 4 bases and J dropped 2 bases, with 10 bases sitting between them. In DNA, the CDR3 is TGCGCCAGCAGCCCCCTGGGGGCCTACGAGCAGTACTTC. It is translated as CASSPLGAYEQYF.

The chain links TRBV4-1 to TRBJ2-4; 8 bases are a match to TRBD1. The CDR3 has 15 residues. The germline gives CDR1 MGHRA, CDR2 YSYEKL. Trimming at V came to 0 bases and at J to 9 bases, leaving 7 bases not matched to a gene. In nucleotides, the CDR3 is TGCGCCAGCAGCCAAGAGTGGGGACAGGAAGGCATTCAGTACTTC. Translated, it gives CASSQEWGQEGIQYF.

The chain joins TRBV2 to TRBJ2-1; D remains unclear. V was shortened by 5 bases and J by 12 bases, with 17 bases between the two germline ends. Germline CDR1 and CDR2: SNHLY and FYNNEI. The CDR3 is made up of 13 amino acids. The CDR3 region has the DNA TGTGCCAGCAGTCCCGACTGGACGTCTCGGCAGTTCTTC. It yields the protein CASSPDWTSRQFF.

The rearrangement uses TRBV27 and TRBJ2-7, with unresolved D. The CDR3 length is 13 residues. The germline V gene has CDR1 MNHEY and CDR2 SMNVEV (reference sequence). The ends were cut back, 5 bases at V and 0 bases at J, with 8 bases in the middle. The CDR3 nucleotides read TGTGCCAGCAGTGCCAGGAACTCCTACGAGCAGTACTTC. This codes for CASSARNSYEQYF.

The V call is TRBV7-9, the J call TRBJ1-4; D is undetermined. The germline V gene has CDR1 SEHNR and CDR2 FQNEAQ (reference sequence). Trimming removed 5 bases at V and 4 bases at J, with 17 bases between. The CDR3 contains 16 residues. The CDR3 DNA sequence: TGTGCCAGCAGCAGGGCTTTGGGCAACGGTAATGAAAAACTGTTTTTT. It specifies CASSRALGNGNEKLFF.

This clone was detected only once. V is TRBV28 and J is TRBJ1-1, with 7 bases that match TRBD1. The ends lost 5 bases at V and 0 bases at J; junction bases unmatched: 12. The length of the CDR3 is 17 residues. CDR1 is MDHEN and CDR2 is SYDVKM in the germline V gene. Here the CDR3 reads CASSALTGDSMNTEAFF. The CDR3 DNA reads TGTGCCAGCAGTGCCCTCACAGGGGACAGCATGAACACTGAAGCTTTCTTT.

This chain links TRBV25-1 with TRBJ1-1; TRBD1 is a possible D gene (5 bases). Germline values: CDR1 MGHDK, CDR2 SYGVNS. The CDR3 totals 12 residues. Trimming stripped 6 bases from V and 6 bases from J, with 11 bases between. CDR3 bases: TGTGCCAGCAGCTCACAGGCTTCTGAAGCTTTCTTT. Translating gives CASSSQASEAFF.

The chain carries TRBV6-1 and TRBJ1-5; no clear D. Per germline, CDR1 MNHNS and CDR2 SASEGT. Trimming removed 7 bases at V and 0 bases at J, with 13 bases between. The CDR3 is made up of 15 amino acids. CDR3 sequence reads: CASNPGKASNQPQHF. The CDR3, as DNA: TGTGCCAGCAACCCAGGCAAGGCTAGCAATCAGCCCCAGCATTTT.

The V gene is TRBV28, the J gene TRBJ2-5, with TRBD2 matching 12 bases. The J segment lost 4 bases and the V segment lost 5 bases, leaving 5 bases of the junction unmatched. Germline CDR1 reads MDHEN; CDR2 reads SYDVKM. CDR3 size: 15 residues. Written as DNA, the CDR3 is TGTGCCAGCAGTCCAAGACTAGCGGGAGTAGAGACCCAGTACTTC. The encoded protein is CASSPRLAGVETQYF.

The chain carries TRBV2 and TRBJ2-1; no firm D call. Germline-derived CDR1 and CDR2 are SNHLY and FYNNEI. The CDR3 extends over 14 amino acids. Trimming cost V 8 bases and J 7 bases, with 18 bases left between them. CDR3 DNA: TGTGCCAGCTCCCAATCGAATAAGGGAAATGAGCAGTTCTTC. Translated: CASSQSNKGNEQFF. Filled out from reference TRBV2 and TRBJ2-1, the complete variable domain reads EPEVTQTPSHQVTQMGQEVILRCVPISNHLYFYWYRQILGQKVEFLVSFYNNEISEKSEIFDDQFSVERPDGSNFTLKIRSTKLEDSAMYFCASSQSNKGNEQFFGPGTRLTVL.

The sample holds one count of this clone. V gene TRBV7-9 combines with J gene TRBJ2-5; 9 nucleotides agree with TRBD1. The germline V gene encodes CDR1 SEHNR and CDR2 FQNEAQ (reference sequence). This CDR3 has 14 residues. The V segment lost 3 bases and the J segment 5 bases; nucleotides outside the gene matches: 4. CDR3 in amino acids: CASSFPQGAETQYF. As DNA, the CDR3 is TGTGCCAGCAGCTTTCCACAGGGGGCCGAGACCCAGTACTTC.

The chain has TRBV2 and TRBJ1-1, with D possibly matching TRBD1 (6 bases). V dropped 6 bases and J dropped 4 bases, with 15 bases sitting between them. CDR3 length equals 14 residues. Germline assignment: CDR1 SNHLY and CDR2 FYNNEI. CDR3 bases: TGTGCCAGCAGGGATAGGGGGGCCCTCACTGAAGCTTTCTTT. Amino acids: CASRDRGALTEAFF.

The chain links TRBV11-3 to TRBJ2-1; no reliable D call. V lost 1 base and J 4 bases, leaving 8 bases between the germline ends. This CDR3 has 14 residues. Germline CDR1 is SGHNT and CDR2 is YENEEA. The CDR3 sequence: CASSLANGYNEQFF. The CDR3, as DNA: TGTGCCAGCAGCTTAGCAAACGGATACAATGAGCAGTTCTTC.

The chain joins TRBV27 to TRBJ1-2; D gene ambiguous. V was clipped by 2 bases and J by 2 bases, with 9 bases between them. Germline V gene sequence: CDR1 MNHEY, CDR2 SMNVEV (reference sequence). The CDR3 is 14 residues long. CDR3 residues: CASSLTAINYGYTF. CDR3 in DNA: TGTGCCAGCAGTTTAACGGCCATCAACTATGGCTACACCTTC.

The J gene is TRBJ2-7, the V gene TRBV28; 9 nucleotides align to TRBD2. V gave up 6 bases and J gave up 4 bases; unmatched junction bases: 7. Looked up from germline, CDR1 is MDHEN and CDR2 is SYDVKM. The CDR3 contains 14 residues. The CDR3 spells CASRPSGATYEQYF. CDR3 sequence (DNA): TGTGCCAGCAGGCCTAGCGGGGCGACGTACGAGCAGTACTTC.

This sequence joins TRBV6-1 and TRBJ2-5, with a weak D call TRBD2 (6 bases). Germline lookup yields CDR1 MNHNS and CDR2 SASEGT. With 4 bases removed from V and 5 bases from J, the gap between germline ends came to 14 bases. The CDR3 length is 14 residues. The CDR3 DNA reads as TGTGCCAGCAGTGTTCTAGCGACGGGGGAGACCCAGTACTTC. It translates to CASSVLATGETQYF.

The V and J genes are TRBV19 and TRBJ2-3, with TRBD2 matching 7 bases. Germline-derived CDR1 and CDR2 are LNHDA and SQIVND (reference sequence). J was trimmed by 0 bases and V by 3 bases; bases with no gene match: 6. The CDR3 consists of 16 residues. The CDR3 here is CASSIYGGRSTDTQYF. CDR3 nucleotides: TGTGCCAGTAGTATTTATGGCGGGAGAAGCACAGATACGCAGTATTTT.

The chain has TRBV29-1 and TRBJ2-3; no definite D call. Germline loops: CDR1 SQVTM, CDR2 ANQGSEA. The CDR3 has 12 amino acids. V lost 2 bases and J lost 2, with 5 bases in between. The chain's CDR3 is CSVELYTDTQYF. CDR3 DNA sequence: TGCAGCGTTGAACTATACACAGATACGCAGTATTTT.